This T cell receptor (beta chain) was captured in a study of T cell repertoires in cytomegalovirus infection (dated by TCRdb to between 2019 and 2020). Concerning the study at large: Alongside well-studied HLA-B-restricted epitopes, the peptide stimulations were aimed at recently identified HLA-C-restricted CMV epitopes, whose presentation resists viral immunomodulation. Donor HLA type was relevant to the analysis, as public TCR beta signatures indicated carriage of CMV infection together with the matching HLA type. The full study reports these points: Cumulative frequency of public TCR beta family members discriminated carriers of CMV infection plus the relevant HLA type in this cohort and an independent roughly 330-donor cohort. The ex vivo response was dominated by HLA-C-restricted CMV-specific TCR beta clonotypes, and the single most frequent clonotype in two of eight donors was supplied by these HLA-C-restricted clonotypes.

The junction carries 19 bases between V and J, which are trimmed by 6 bases and 4 bases respectively. The germline V gene gives CDR1 as SGDLS and CDR2 as YYNGEE. The CDR3 runs 15 residues from the cysteine to the phenylalanine. Only the CDR3 portion is preserved as DNA: 45 bases, with reading frame beginning at the first base. In light of the paper, this sample's treatment or condition label describes: in vitro stimulation with specific CMV peptide epitopes to enrich CMV-specific T cells. The instrument was an Illumina HiSeq 1500. The raw public data were reprocessed by TCRdb itself: fastp quality trimming at Q25, MiXCR clonotype calling, in-frame beta chains only. Here each entry gathers all rows of one CDR3 protein and keeps the most common genes and DNA. The sample includes fewer than 350,000 distinct CDR3 sequences, with roughly 29% observed a single time. The top ten constitute around 20% of the sample.

Notes on this clonotype: It lacks a known antigen. No clone much larger than this one lies a single base away; base qualities are absent.

The chain joins TRBV9 to TRBJ1-1; the D gene identity is not certain. The material was cultured PBMCs, obtained from culture after CMV antigen stimulation. The source of this sequence is a human donor in good health (CMV status not recorded). Some clones in this sample may be carry-over from other donors' samples. The sequenced DNA is TGTGCCAGCACCCTTATTGGGGTTAAACCCACTGAAGCTTTCTTT. It translates as CASTLIGVKPTEAFF.